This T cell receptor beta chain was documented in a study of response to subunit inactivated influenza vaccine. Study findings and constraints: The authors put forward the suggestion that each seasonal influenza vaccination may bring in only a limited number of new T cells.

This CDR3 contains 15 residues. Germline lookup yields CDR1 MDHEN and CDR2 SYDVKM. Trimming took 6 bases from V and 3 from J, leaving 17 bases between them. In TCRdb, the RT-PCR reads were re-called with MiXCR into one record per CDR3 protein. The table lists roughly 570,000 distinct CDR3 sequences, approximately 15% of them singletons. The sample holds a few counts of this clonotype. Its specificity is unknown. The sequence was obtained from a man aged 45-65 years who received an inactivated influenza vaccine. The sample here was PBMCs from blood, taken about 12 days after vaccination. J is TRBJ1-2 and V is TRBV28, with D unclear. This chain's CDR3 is CASSNTESIDYGYTF. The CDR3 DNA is TGTGCCAGCAGCAATACAGAGAGTATTGACTATGGCTACACCTTC.